The rows below give T cell receptor beta chains drawn from one sample of a study of shared clonotypes between healthy human individuals. The method was immunoSEQ multiplex PCR; TCRdb's version includes in-frame clones alone and lacks a portion of them. The sample includes roughly 2.6 million clones, roughly nine tenths of them seen just once. The sample consisted of naive CD4+ T cells sorted from blood. The receptor set was obtained from a man aged 18 to 29 in good health. Each CDR3 is given with its conserved first and last residue. The D gene is left open where the match is weak. Rows give clone size only sometimes, using once, few, many, or a class for an expanded clone.

12 | TRBJ2-7 | NA | NA | TRBV10-3 | TGTGCCATTTCATATTCAGGGGACGAGCAGTACTTC | CAISYSGDEQYF
17 | TRBJ2-1 | TRBD1 | NA | TRBV10-1 | TGCGCCAGCAGTGAGTCGAAGCCGGGACAGGGAGACAATGAGCAGTTCTTC | CASSESKPGQGDNEQFF
15 | TRBJ2-3 | NA | once | TRBV5-4 | TGTGCCAGCAGCTTGGGGGACCGGTACACAGATACGCAGTATTTT | CASSLGDRYTDTQYF
14 | TRBJ1-1 | NA | few | TRBV28 | TGTGCCAGCAGTTTAAGGGGTTTGAACACTGAAGCTTTCTTT | CASSLRGLNTEAFF
15 | TRBJ2-3 | NA | NA | TRBV7-9 | TGTGCCAGCAGCTGGGATTGGACGAACGCAGATACGCAGTATTTT | CASSWDWTNADTQYF
14 | TRBJ1-4 | NA | NA | TRBV27 | TGTGCCAGCAGTGCGGCAGGGATGAATGAAAAACTGTTTTTT | CASSAAGMNEKLFF
14 | TRBJ1-2 | TRBD1 | NA | TRBV9 | TGTGCCAGCAGCAGGGACAGGGATATAGGCGGCTACACCTTC | CASSRDRDIGGYTF
14 | TRBJ2-1 | NA | once | TRBV5-1 | TGCGCCAGCAGCGCGAGCGGCTCCTACAATGAGCAGTTCTTC | CASSASGSYNEQFF
14 | TRBJ2-5 | NA | NA | TRBV30 | TGTGCCTGCCAAAGGGGTTCGTACCAAGAGACCCAGTACTTC | CACQRGSYQETQYF
15 | TRBJ2-7 | NA | NA | TRBV11-2 | TGTGCCAGCAGCTTGGAGGACGGCCGCTTGAACGAGCAGTACTTC | CASSLEDGRLNEQYF
13 | TRBJ2-7 | NA | NA | TRBV4-1 | TGCGCCAGCAGCCGGGGACTTGTATACGAGCAGTACTTC | CASSRGLVYEQYF
13 | TRBJ1-2 | NA | NA | TRBV28 | TGTGCCAGCAGTTTAGACAGTAACTATGGCTACACCTTC | CASSLDSNYGYTF